This entry features one T cell receptor beta chain sequence. Its antigen is not known. Clones were sequenced by immunoSEQ multiplex PCR, and TCRdb holds only the in-frame ones, with some missing. The sample holds 100,000 or so clones, around nine tenths seen once. These data originate in a study of T cell responses to AZD1222 COVID-19 vaccine. The wider study: It was second doses at about 4 or about 12 weeks that were pooled.

Study outcomes and limitations: With dominance at 160-218 and 743-854, vaccine-associated CD4 TCRs spanned spike. With two AZD1222 doses given, Spike-specific TCR breadth and depth both rose.

The CDR3 is made up of 17 amino acids. The ends were cut back, 5 bases at V and 1 base at J, with 15 bases in the middle. Looked up from germline, CDR1 is LNHNV and CDR2 is YYDKDF (reference sequence). Sequencing used peripheral blood, obtained on day 0 of AZD1222 vaccination. The V gene is TRBV15, the J gene TRBJ2-6; D may match TRBD1 or TRBD2 (5 bases each). The receptor was isolated from an adult in good health. CDR3 amino acids: CATSSNPGTSGANVLTF. As DNA, the CDR3 is TGTGCCACCAGCTCTAACCCAGGGACGTCTGGGGCCAACGTCCTGACTTTC.